A selection of T cell receptor beta chains follows, all from one sample in a study of Ad26.COV2.S vaccination and SARS-CoV-2 variants. Here immunoSEQ multiplex PCR was the method, and the copy in TCRdb shows in-frame clones only, minus some. The table lists about 390,000 clones, about 92% of them singletons. This sample comprised peripheral blood, obtained in a trial of Ad26.COV2.S vaccine versus placebo. Receptors were obtained from a person aged 18-65 years who received the Ad26.COV2.S COVID-19 vaccine or a placebo. Each CDR3 is given with its conserved first and last residue. Fields, in order: V gene, clone size, D gene, J gene, CDR3 protein, CDR3 DNA. D genes are given only for firm matches. Where a row states a size, it is once, few, many or the class of an expanded clone; other rows omit it.

TRBV7-9	NA	TRBD1	TRBJ2-1	CASISGRDRGYNEQFF	TGTGCCAGCATCTCCGGCAGGGACAGGGGATACAATGAGCAGTTCTTC
TRBV7-9	once	NA	TRBJ1-1	CASSRRGLGRTDVNTEAFF	TGTGCCAGCAGCCGAAGGGGCCTTGGGAGGACAGACGTGAACACTGAAGCTTTCTTT
TRBV19	NA	TRBD1	TRBJ1-1	CASSLTGGYNTEAFF	TGTGCCAGTAGTTTGACAGGGGGCTATAACACTGAAGCTTTCTTT
TRBV29-1	NA	NA	TRBJ2-7	CSVPGIPPREQYF	TGCAGCGTCCCAGGGATCCCCCCGAGGGAGCAGTACTTC
TRBV19	NA	NA	TRBJ1-2	CASSMRPGGGYTF	TGTGCCAGTAGTATGAGACCCGGGGGCGGCTACACCTTC
TRBV10-3	NA	TRBD1	TRBJ2-1	CATTAGTGLYNEQFF	TGTGCCACCACGGCCGGGACAGGGCTCTACAATGAGCAGTTCTTC
TRBV27	NA	TRBD2	TRBJ2-1	CASSARGPGGAYNEQFF	TGTGCCAGCAGTGCCAGAGGTCCGGGGGGGGCCTACAATGAGCAGTTCTTC
TRBV19	NA	TRBD2	TRBJ2-1	CASHWGGRGNEQFF	TGTGCCAGTCACTGGGGAGGGCGGGGTAATGAGCAGTTCTTC
TRBV18	NA	NA	TRBJ1-2	CASSPPVANNYGYTF	TGTGCCAGCTCACCCCCCGTTGCGAATAACTATGGCTACACCTTC
TRBV4-1	NA	NA	TRBJ1-2	CASSQDTLQASLHYGYTF	TGCGCCAGCAGCCAAGACACGCTACAGGCCTCTTTACACTATGGCTACACCTTC
TRBV6-1	NA	TRBD2	TRBJ2-3	CASSEVSGGLDTQYF	TGTGCCAGCAGTGAGGTTAGCGGGGGGTTAGATACGCAGTATTTT
TRBV18	NA	NA	TRBJ1-4	CASSLLGFASNEKLFF	TGTGCCAGCTCACTCTTGGGGTTTGCGTCTAATGAAAAACTGTTTTTT
TRBV2	NA	NA	TRBJ2-3	CASSDTGAGSTDTQYF	TGTGCCAGCAGTGATACAGGCGCCGGATCCACAGATACGCAGTATTTT
TRBV6-5	NA	NA	TRBJ2-5	CASSPDQETQYF	TGTGCCAGCAGCCCCGACCAAGAGACCCAGTACTTC
TRBV28	NA	NA	TRBJ1-1	CASSFLGTEAFF	TGTGCCAGCAGTTTTTTGGGGACTGAAGCTTTCTTT
TRBV7-2	once	NA	TRBJ2-1	CASSQHGPPWGEQFF	TGTGCCAGCAGCCAGCACGGGCCCCCATGGGGAGAGCAGTTCTTC
TRBV9	NA	NA	TRBJ2-7	CASSVAIDSSYEQYF	TGTGCCAGCAGCGTAGCCATTGACAGCTCCTACGAGCAGTACTTC
TRBV4-3	NA	NA	TRBJ2-3	CASSHRKSVYRTDTQYF	TGCGCCAGCAGCCATCGAAAGTCGGTCTATAGAACAGATACGCAGTATTTT
TRBV7-2	NA	TRBD1	TRBJ2-7	CASSSLGQGAYEQYF	TGTGCCAGCAGCTCTCTGGGACAGGGGGCTTACGAGCAGTACTTC
TRBV4-3	NA	TRBD1	TRBJ2-1	CASSQAGTGSHEQFF	TGCGCCAGCAGCCAAGCCGGGACAGGGTCCCATGAGCAGTTCTTC